This T cell receptor (beta chain) was sequenced in a study of T cell responses to AZD1222 COVID-19 vaccine. Assay used: immunoSEQ multiplex PCR; TCRdb lists only in-frame clones, some missing. Among around 100,000 clones, approximately 90% were seen once, and the ten largest hold around 6%. The CDR3 is made up of 16 amino acids. The germline gives CDR1 SGHRS, CDR2 YFSETQ. V lost 0 bases, J lost 6 bases, and 19 bases lay in between. This clonotype was obtained from an adult who received the AZD1222 COVID-19 vaccine. This chain links TRBV5-1 with TRBJ2-7, with D possibly TRBD1 on 5 matching bases. The sequencing used peripheral blood, collected 28 days after the second AZD1222 dose. The CDR3 DNA is TGCGCCAGCAGCTTGGCCGTCGACAGCCGGGCCTTCGAGCAGTACTTC. It translates to CASSLAVDSRAFEQYF. The whole variable domain, remainder taken from reference TRBV5-1 and TRBJ2-7, is KAGVTQTPRYLIKTRGQQVTLSCSPISGHRSVSWYQQTPGQGLQFLFEYFSETQRNKGNFPGRFSGRQFSNSRSEMNVSTLELGDSALYLCASSLAVDSRAFEQYFGPGTRLTVT.